These T cell receptor beta chains were read from a single sample in a study of cytomegalovirus exposure and HLA in healthy donors. The repertoire was sequenced with immunoSEQ multiplex PCR; TCRdb's copy has only in-frame clones and lacks some. The sample carries roughly 180,000 clones, 75% to 90% recorded once. The sample consisted of PBMCs. All receptors derive from a woman between 45 and 60 years old in good health and CMV-seropositive. Each CDR3 is given with its conserved first and last residue.

>TRBV9|TRBJ2-3
CASSPGDDTDTQYF
>TRBV2|TRBJ2-1
CASSGTSGGASQFF
>TRBV6-1|TRBJ1-5
CASRGPAFNQPQHF
>TRBV18|TRBJ1-2
CASSPQQGTHYGGYTF
>TRBV27|TRBJ2-3
CASSLWADPSTDTQYF
>TRBV9|TRBJ2-1
CASSVGASDSYNEQFF
>TRBV5-6|TRBJ2-7
CASSLSPGQYSYEQYF
>TRBV7-9|TRBJ1-2
CASSFGGNGYTF
>TRBV28|TRBJ2-2
CASSLTGTSRAGELFF
>TRBV7-9|TRBJ2-7
CSSGLRGREQYF
>TRBV5-5|TRBJ1-5
CASSPVGGSNQPQHF
>TRBV27|TRBJ2-3
CASSLEGPKLTDTQYF
>TRBV19|TRBJ1-1
CASALQANTEAFF
>TRBV29-1|TRBJ2-1
CSVGLAGDGEQFF
>TRBV9|TRBJ2-1
CASSSPREASGNNEQFF
>TRBV19|TRBJ1-2
CASSITDSGWHGYTF
>TRBV9|TRBJ1-2
CASSVLGEGYTF